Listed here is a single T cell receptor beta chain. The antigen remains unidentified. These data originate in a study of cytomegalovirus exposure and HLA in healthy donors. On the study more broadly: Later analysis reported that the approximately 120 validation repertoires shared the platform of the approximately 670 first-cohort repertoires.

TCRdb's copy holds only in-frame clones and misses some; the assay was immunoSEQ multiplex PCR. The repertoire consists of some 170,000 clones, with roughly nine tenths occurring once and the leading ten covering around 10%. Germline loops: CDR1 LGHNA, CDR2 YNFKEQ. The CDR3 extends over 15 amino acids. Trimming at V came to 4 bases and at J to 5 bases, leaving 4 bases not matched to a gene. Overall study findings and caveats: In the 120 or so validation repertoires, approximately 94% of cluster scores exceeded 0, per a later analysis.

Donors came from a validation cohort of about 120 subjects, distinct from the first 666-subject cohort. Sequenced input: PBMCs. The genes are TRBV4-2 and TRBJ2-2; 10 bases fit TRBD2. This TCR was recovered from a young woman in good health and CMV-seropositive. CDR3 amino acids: CASSLAGGRTGELFF. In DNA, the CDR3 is TGTGCCAGCAGCCTAGCGGGAGGTCGTACCGGGGAGCTGTTTTTT.